This T cell receptor (beta chain) was profiled in a study of cytomegalovirus exposure and HLA in healthy donors. Both 60 Vbeta primers and 13 Jbeta primers went into the PCR. Some clones are missing from TCRdb's copy, which holds only in-frame ones; the method was immunoSEQ multiplex PCR. The sample has approximately 110,000 clones; the top ten hold approximately 3.8%. Germline V CDR1 and CDR2: KGHSH, LQKENI. The CDR3 is 17 residues long. Trimming took off 1 base at V and 0 bases at J, with 12 bases between the two ends. The sequenced material came from PBMCs. V gene TRBV18 combines with J gene TRBJ1-4; D call uncertain. This TCR came from a man between 18 and 35 years old in good health and CMV-seronegative. CDR3 amino acids: CASSPQSSIATNEKLFF. CDR3 nucleotides: TGTGCCAGCTCACCACAAAGCTCAATTGCAACTAATGAAAAACTGTTTTTT.